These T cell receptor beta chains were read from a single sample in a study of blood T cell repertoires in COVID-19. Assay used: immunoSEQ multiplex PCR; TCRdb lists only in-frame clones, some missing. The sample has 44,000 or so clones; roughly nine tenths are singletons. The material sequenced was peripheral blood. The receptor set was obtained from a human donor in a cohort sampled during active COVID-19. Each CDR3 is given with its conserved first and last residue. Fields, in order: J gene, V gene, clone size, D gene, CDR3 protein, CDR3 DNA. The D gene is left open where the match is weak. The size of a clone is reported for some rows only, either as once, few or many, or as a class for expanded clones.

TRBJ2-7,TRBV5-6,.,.,CASEQGGSYEQYF,TGTGCCAGCGAACAAGGCGGATCCTACGAGCAGTACTTC
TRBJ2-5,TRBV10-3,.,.,CAISESERETQYF,TGTGCCATCAGTGAGTCAGAGCGGGAGACCCAGTACTTC
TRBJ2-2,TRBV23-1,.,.,CASSHSRRIPNTGELFF,TGCGCCAGCAGTCATTCCAGGCGCATTCCGAACACCGGGGAGCTGTTTTTT
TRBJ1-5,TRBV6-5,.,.,CASNRTPNQPQHF,TGTGCCAGCAATAGGACACCCAATCAGCCCCAGCATTTT
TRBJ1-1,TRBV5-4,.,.,CASSYNRAEAFF,TGTGCCAGCAGCTACAACAGGGCTGAAGCTTTCTTT
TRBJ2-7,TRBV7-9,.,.,CASRPKEGPSYEQYF,TGTGCCAGCAGACCGAAGGAGGGCCCCTCCTACGAGCAGTACTTC
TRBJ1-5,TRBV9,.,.,CASSVAGAPNQPQHF,TGTGCCAGCAGCGTAGCAGGGGCACCAAATCAGCCCCAGCATTTT
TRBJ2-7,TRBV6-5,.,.,CARTNGYYEQYF,TGTGCCAGGACAAACGGATACTACGAGCAGTACTTC
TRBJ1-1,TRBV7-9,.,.,CASSFGTGNTEAFF,TGTGCCAGCAGCTTTGGTACAGGGAACACTGAAGCTTTCTTT
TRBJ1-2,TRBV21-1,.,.,CASSLPGQGDYGYTF,TGTGCCAGCAGCCTTCCGGGACAGGGGGACTATGGCTACACCTTC
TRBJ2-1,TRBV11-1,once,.,CASSPGQYNEQFF,TGTGCCAGCAGCCCAGGACAGTACAATGAGCAGTTCTTC
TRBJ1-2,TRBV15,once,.,CATSRVLSGASYGYTF,TGTGCCACCAGCAGGGTATTGTCAGGCGCGTCCTATGGCTACACCTTC
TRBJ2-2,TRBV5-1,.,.,CASSLGRLVDSGELFF,TGCGCCAGCAGCTTGGGCAGGTTGGTCGATTCCGGGGAGCTGTTTTTT
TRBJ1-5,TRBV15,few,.,CATSRDQNQPQHF,TGTGCCACCAGCAGAGATCAGAATCAGCCCCAGCATTTT
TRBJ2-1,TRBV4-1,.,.,CASSQLSGEQFF,TGCGCCAGCAGCCAACTGAGTGGTGAGCAGTTCTTC
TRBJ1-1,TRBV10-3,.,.,CAIKENRAPEAFF,TGTGCCATCAAGGAAAACAGGGCACCCGAAGCTTTCTTT
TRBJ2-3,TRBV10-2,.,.,CASSEYAPGHLSTDTQYF,TGCGCCAGCAGTGAGTACGCTCCGGGACATCTAAGCACAGATACGCAGTATTTT
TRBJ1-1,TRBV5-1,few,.,CASSFRGNTEAFF,TGCGCCAGCAGCTTTCGGGGGAACACTGAAGCTTTCTTT
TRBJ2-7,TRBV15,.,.,CATSRDKVTGEQYF,TGTGCCACCAGCAGAGATAAAGTCACGGGCGAGCAGTACTTC
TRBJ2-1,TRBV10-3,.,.,CAISINGGSAYEQFF,TGTGCCATCAGTATCAACGGGGGATCGGCCTATGAGCAGTTCTTC
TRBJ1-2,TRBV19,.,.,CASSIGTGSYGYTF,TGTGCCAGTAGTATAGGAACAGGGAGCTATGGCTACACCTTC
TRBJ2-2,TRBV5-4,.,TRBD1,CASSPGDRTVTGELFF,TGTGCCAGCAGCCCCGGGGACAGGACTGTAACCGGGGAGCTGTTTTTT
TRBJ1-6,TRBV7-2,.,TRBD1,CASSRDSYNSPLHF,TGTGCCAGCAGCAGGGACAGCTATAATTCACCCCTCCACTTT
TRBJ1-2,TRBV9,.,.,CASSDQGYGYTF,TGTGCCAGCAGCGATCAGGGGTATGGCTACACCTTC
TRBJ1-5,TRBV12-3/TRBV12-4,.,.,CASSGGWGQPQHF,TGTGCCAGCAGTGGAGGGTGGGGGCAGCCCCAGCATTTT
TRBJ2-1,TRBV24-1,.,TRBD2,CATSTSGAATSYNEQFF,TGTGCCACCTCTACTAGCGGGGCCGCCACATCCTACAATGAGCAGTTCTTC
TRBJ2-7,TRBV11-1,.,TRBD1,CASSLGTGVSYEQYF,TGTGCCAGCAGCTTAGGGACAGGGGTCTCCTACGAGCAGTACTTC
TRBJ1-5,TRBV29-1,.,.,CSVGQGRQPQHF,TGCAGCGTTGGGCAGGGCAGGCAGCCCCAGCATTTT
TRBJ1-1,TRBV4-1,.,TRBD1,CASSHEGAGTEAFF,TGCGCCAGCAGCCATGAGGGGGCAGGGACTGAAGCTTTCTTT
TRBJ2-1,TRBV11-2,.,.,CASSFSGDEQFF,TGTGCCAGCAGCTTCTCGGGGGATGAGCAGTTCTTC
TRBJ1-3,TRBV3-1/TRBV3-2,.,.,CASSQLAVSGNTIYF,TGTGCCAGCAGCCAACTTGCAGTCTCTGGAAACACCATATATTTT
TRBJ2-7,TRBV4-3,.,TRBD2,CASSQEIGGGNYEQYF,TGCGCCAGCAGCCAAGAGATCGGCGGGGGAAACTACGAGCAGTACTTC
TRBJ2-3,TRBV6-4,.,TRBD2,CASSDSTASGGSDTQYF,TGTGCCAGCAGTGACTCGACGGCTAGCGGGGGATCAGATACGCAGTATTTT
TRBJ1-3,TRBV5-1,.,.,CASSTGWDTGNTIYF,TGCGCCAGCAGCACTGGCTGGGACACTGGAAACACCATATATTTT
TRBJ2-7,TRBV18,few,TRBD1,CASSATGLEQYF,TGTGCCAGCTCAGCGACAGGGCTCGAGCAGTACTTC
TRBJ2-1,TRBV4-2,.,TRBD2,CASSQENGGARNEQFF,TGTGCCAGCAGCCAAGAAAACGGGGGGGCCAGGAATGAGCAGTTCTTC
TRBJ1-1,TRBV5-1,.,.,CASSWGPGTEAFF,TGCGCCAGCAGCTGGGGGCCCGGCACTGAAGCTTTCTTT
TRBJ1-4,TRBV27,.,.,CASRGGWATNEKLFF,TGTGCCAGCAGGGGGGGGTGGGCAACTAATGAAAAACTGTTTTTT
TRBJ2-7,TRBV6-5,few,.,CASGASLGSYEQYF,TGTGCCAGCGGGGCCTCACTTGGGTCCTACGAGCAGTACTTC
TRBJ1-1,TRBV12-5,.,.,CASGLVTSGNTEAFF,TGTGCTAGTGGTTTGGTCACCTCGGGAAACACTGAAGCTTTCTTT
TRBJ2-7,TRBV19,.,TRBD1,CASSIDRGYYEQYF,TGTGCCAGTAGTATCGACAGGGGGTACTACGAGCAGTACTTC
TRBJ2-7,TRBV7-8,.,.,CASSYRDITYEQYF,TGTGCCAGCAGCTACCGGGACATAACCTACGAGCAGTACTTC
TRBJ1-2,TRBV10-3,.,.,CAISESKPLDGYTF,TGTGCCATCAGTGAGTCGAAGCCCCTCGATGGCTACACCTTC
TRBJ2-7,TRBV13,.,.,CASTLGSTPYEQYF,TGTGCCAGCACCTTGGGGAGCACCCCCTACGAGCAGTACTTC
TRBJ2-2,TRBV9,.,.,CASSVGGGQNTGELFF,TGTGCCAGCAGCGTAGGCGGGGGCCAGAACACCGGGGAGCTGTTTTTT
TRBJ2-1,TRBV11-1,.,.,CASSILRDEQFF,TGTGCCAGCAGCATTCTCCGGGATGAGCAGTTCTTC
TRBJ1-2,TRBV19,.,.,CASSPGGGYTF,TGTGCCAGTAGCCCGGGAGGTGGCTACACCTTC
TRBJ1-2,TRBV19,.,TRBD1,CASRRGQASNYGYTF,TGTGCCAGTAGGAGGGGACAGGCCTCTAACTATGGCTACACCTTC
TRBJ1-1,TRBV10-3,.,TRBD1,CAISVGTGGERGEAFF,TGTGCCATCAGTGTAGGGACAGGGGGCGAGCGGGGTGAAGCTTTCTTT
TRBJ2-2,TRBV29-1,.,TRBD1,CSARQGADTGELFF,TGCAGCGCAAGACAGGGGGCTGACACCGGGGAGCTGTTTTTT
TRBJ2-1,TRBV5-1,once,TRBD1,CASSLGTGGDNEQFF,TGCGCCAGCAGCTTAGGGACAGGGGGAGACAATGAGCAGTTCTTC
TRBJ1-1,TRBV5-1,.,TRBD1,CASSPRTGGGTEAFF,TGCGCCAGCAGCCCGAGGACAGGGGGCGGCACTGAAGCTTTCTTT
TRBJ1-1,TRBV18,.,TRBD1,CASSLGTGMGQVGAFF,TGTGCCAGCTCACTAGGGACAGGGATGGGGCAGGTTGGAGCTTTCTTT
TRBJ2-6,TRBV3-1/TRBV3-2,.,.,CASSHRGTGANVLTF,TGTGCCAGCAGCCACAGGGGCACTGGGGCCAACGTCCTGACTTTC